This T cell receptor beta chain was documented in a study of shared clonotypes between healthy human individuals. Comment on this clone: Its antigen is undetermined.

Clones were read by immunoSEQ multiplex PCR, and TCRdb kept only the in-frame ones, dropping some. The repertoire holds 980,000 or so clones, with around three quarters as singletons. Study results and caveats: Larger estimated richness was generally seen in naive subsets than in memory subsets.

Material: memory CD4+ T cells sorted from blood. Regarding subset: CD45RA-negative fraction. The origin of this receptor is a man between 18 and 35 years old in good health.

The CDR3 reads CASSQLAAGEETQYF. The CDR3 coding sequence is TGCGCCAGCAGCCAACTTGCAGCGGGAGAAGAGACCCAGTACTTC. V is TRBV4-3 and J is TRBJ2-5; TRBD2 agrees at 8 bases. This CDR3 is built from 15 residues. V lost 2 bases and J lost 3; bases outside the gene matches: 5. Germline V gene sequence: CDR1 LGHNA, CDR2 YSLEER.